This T cell receptor beta chain was profiled in a study of cytomegalovirus exposure and HLA in healthy donors (dated by TCRdb to 2017 to 2019). Some background on the complete study: According to an earlier analysis of around 600 of the donors, some 170 million T cells yielded 100 million or so unique TCR beta sequences and about 300 Gb of sequence data. Approximately 310 gigabases of sequencing data and around 85 million unique TCR sequences made up an early release that covered 500 to 650 HLA-typed donors. Of the roughly 410 genotyped donors, 81% were placed in the genetic ancestry cluster associated with self-reported Caucasian donors. The study was designed to test whether signatures of past pathogen exposure could be identified by cataloging public T cell receptors. The study used immunosequencing to profile the T cell repertoires of more than 650 subjects and linked those repertoires to cytomegalovirus serostatus. In addition to the first cohort of 666 subjects, a separate validation cohort of approximately 110 different subjects was used. High-throughput TCR immunosequencing, statistical association of individual TCRs with disease status, and machine learning were combined to predict cytomegalovirus infection status. In a later analysis, previously published TCR beta repertoires from 550 to 700 donors were re-analyzed and high-resolution HLA genotyping was added so that TCR occurrence patterns could be studied. The later analysis used no new phenotypic data to find candidate immune exposures, relying instead on TCR beta sequences and their occurrence across donors. An earlier analysis of more than 450 of the donors used high-throughput TCR beta sequencing to judge whether each TCR beta V gene segment behaved as functional or pseudogenic. Alongside the repertoire data, information on donor age, sex, ethnicity and CMV serostatus was compiled. A later genetic analysis used genome-wide SNP genotypes for 398 of the 666 donors, treating that subset as a discovery cohort. All discovery cohort repertoires had been generated on a single sequencing platform. HLA typing covered class I and class II loci at four-digit resolution. The number of typed donors differed by locus: about 620-630 for A, B, C, DRB1 and DQB1; roughly 510 for DQA1; 606 for DPA1; and 400 to 480 for DPB1. Because of strong linkage in the cohort, a few DR-DQ haplotypes were treated as single units for association and clustering. On average, approximately 250,000 unique TCR beta nucleotide sequences were sequenced per donor among several hundred genotyped donors of the cohort, with 15% to 20% of those sequences being non-productive.

Reading the germline V gene (reference sequence) gives CDR1 LNHDA and CDR2 SQIVND. V is cut back by 5 bases and J by 4 bases, with 4 bases in the junction unmatched. The cysteine opens and the phenylalanine closes a CDR3 of 14 amino acids. Only the CDR3 DNA stays, 42 bases, in frame from base 1. Libraries came from the immunoSEQ multiplex PCR assay. A mixture of 60 forward primers for TCR Vbeta segments and 13 reverse primers for TCR Jbeta segments was used in the multiplex PCR. Amplification of the CDR3 region of rearranged TCR beta genes was performed with a multiplex PCR assay on genomic DNA. On the Illumina HiSeq System, the amplified TCR beta libraries were sequenced as 87-base-pair reads. The published analysis was carried out like this. A later analysis tallied about 77 million unique TCR beta chains across the approximately 670 repertoires, and some 12 million of those chains were shared by two or more donors. Raw reads were error-corrected and collapsed into unique sequences by a nearest-neighbor algorithm in which closely related sequences were merged to remove PCR and sequencing errors. CDR3 sequences were aligned to IMGT reference sequences to assign V, D and J gene segments. For a sequence to be retained, at least a six-nucleotide match to both a V gene segment and a J gene segment was required. Rearrangements were classified as productive when the CDR3 lacked stop codons and remained in frame with V and J, and all other rearrangements were classified as non-productive. CDR3 was defined by IMGT convention, running from the second conserved V-encoded cysteine to the conserved J-encoded phenylalanine. In an earlier analysis of some 550 of the donors, sequences lacking an unambiguous match to a single V gene segment were excluded. In an earlier analysis of 587 of the donors, a V segment was called functional when productive rearrangements were above 56.7%, and segregating when the standard deviation between donors exceeded 5%. A statistical classification framework was developed to diagnose cytomegalovirus status using the catalog of TCR beta chain sequences. In a later analysis, V and J genes were assigned by comparing TCR nucleotide sequences against IMGT/GENE-DB human TR gene sequences. In a later analysis, CDR3 sequences and most-parsimonious VDJ recombination scenarios were assigned using the TCRdist pipeline. In a later analysis, each TCR beta chain was defined by its CDR3 amino acid sequence together with its V-gene family, and reads lacking a unique V-gene family were excluded. As a way to deal with suspected cross-contamination and a sequencing artifact, a later analysis dropped approximately 590 nucleotide sequences that were highly shared and had low generation probability. In a later analysis, a clonal expansion index for each public chain was calculated from normalized within-repertoire ranks of inferred template counts. In a later analysis, generation probabilities were computed using a VDJ recombination model fitted to out-of-frame rearrangements, and the results were checked against IGoR. A later analysis scored TCR-TCR, TCR-HLA and TCR-CMV co-occurrence with hypergeometric tests, applying a repertoire-size bias correction to TCR pairs. False discovery rates were estimated in a later analysis by permuting HLA or CMV assignments 20 times. A later analysis grouped co-occurring TCRs with DBSCAN, adding TCRdist sequence similarity when clustering within HLA-allele-positive subsets. Repertoires with fewer than 30,000 or more than 120,000 public chains, plus five repertoires with anomalous nucleotide sharing, were excluded from co-occurrence clustering. The source is immuneACCESS, and TCRdb retained only in-frame sequences with V and J called. Part of the clones is not carried over; for the studies checked, unresolved V genes explain less than half of this, and the remainder is unexplained. That table is the source of V, J and clone size, and D and trimming were worked out from the DNA. The table for this sample lists 120,000 or so clones; 80% of them were counted only once. Together, the top ten hold approximately 10% of the sample.

The investigation overall reported the following: The sequencing pipeline was judged likely to have produced a cluster of highly shared sequence variants as a technical artifact. In this cohort, only TCR beta chains were sequenced, and detectable features were limited by the absence of alpha or paired-chain data. According to a later analysis, parvovirus B19, influenza, CMV and Epstein-Barr virus appeared linked to several top co-occurrence clusters. In vitro tests confirmed that a few of the cytomegalovirus-associated TCR beta chains recognize cytomegalovirus antigens. The classifier was reported to diagnose cytomegalovirus status with high specificity and sensitivity in both the original cohort and the validation cohort. Because counts were too low, more than 15 rarely observed V segments, including chromosome 9 orphons, were excluded from the earlier analysis of under 650 of the donors. Broadly in line with IMGT annotations, most TCR beta V segments showed up in productive rearrangements about 87% or about 30% of the time in an earlier analysis of approximately 600 of the donors. Across donors, most TCR sequences were observed very rarely, whereas some public TCRs were present in many individuals. A later analysis associated 16,951 TCR beta sequences with specific HLA alleles at a false discovery rate of 0.05. Compared with the roughly 670-donor mean, donors in an Asian-associated ancestry cluster had fewer N-insertions in productive TCRs, according to a later genetic analysis. The study gave a list of about 160 TCR beta chains associated with cytomegalovirus. For the cohort, immune exposure information was limited to CMV serostatus. V-gene and J-gene trimming of TCR beta chains was associated with a missense DCLRE1C variant in a later genetic analysis, and the association was replicated in an independent cohort. The authors suggested that the approach could potentially be extended to other disease states and immunological phenotypes. Roughly uniform sequencing depth across donors was assumed in presence/absence analyses, although this assumption may not hold. Most CMV-associated TCR beta chains appeared to be HLA-restricted in a later analysis, and the HLA associations seemed to be driven largely by CMV exposure. Correlated functional status among segregating V segments might reflect linkage disequilibrium, but an unknown experimental factor could not be ruled out. A further reported finding was that TCR beta sequences accurately predicted the HLA-A and HLA-B alleles for most subjects in the first cohort. Strong co-occurrence of HLA alleles, especially DR and DQ, made assigning TCR associations to individual alleles difficult. The 87-base-pair reads could not distinguish some IMGT-functional V segments, including TRBV6-2 and TRBV6-3, so those segments were excluded. A later analysis found that TCR association rates varied across HLA loci, with DRB1 alleles showing the most associated TCRs and HLA-C alleles the fewest. Because some donors lacked HLA typing at each locus, the association tests relied only on the typed subset. A later analysis found that HLA-associated TCR beta chains were more clonally expanded and had lower generation probabilities than equally common non-associated chains.

The cohort was made up of 666 healthy bone marrow donors. Cohort members were all nominally healthy when sampled, although unrecorded immune exposures were likely present. The donor tested CMV seropositive and was one of the 289 seropositive cohort members. Every donor gave a peripheral blood sample, and the peripheral blood mononuclear cells from that sample were used for TCR beta sequencing. The Qiagen DNeasy Blood Extraction Kit was used to extract genomic DNA from the blood cell samples. For this clone: The antigen it recognizes is unknown. No clone much larger than this one lies a single base away; base qualities are absent.

What was sequenced was PBMCs. This TCR was recovered from a man younger than 45 in good health and CMV-seropositive. Recombination linked TRBV19 to TRBJ1-5, with TRBD1 identical over 8 junction bases. The DNA sequence is TGTGCCAGTAGTGGGACAGGCCTAAATCAGCCCCAGCATTTT. Its protein is CASSGTGLNQPQHF.